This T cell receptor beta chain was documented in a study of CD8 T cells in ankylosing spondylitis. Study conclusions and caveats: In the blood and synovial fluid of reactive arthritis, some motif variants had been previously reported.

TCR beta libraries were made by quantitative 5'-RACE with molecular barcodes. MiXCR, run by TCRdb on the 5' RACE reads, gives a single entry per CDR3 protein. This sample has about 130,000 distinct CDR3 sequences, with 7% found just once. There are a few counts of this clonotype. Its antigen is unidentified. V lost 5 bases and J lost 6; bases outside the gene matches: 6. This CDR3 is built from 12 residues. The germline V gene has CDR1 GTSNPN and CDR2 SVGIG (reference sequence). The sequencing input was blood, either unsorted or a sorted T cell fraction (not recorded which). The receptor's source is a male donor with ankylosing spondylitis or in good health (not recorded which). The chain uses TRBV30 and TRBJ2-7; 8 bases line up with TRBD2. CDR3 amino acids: CAWAGLDREQYF. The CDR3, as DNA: TGTGCCTGGGCGGGACTAGATCGCGAGCAGTACTTC.